This TCR beta chain was identified during a study of blood T cell repertoires in COVID-19. Per germline, CDR1 SGHVS and CDR2 FNYEAQ. The CDR3 totals 15 residues. The trim removed 5 bases at V and 4 bases at J, leaving 5 bases unmatched. The authors' processing: Reference gene primer amplification gave estimated nucleated cell counts. Produced via immunoSEQ multiplex PCR; TCRdb's table is partial and in-frame only. The D gene and trimming were derived from the DNA, and the V and J assignments and clone size from that table. This sample has some 40,000 clones, with about 90% found just once. Material: peripheral blood. This chain links TRBV7-6 with TRBJ1-6; 7 bases are shared with TRBD1. This sequence was found in a man aged 60 to 75 with acute or convalescent COVID-19. The CDR3 region has the DNA TGTGCCAGCAGCCCCGGGACAGCTTATAATTCACCCCTCCACTTT. It specifies CASSPGTAYNSPLHF.